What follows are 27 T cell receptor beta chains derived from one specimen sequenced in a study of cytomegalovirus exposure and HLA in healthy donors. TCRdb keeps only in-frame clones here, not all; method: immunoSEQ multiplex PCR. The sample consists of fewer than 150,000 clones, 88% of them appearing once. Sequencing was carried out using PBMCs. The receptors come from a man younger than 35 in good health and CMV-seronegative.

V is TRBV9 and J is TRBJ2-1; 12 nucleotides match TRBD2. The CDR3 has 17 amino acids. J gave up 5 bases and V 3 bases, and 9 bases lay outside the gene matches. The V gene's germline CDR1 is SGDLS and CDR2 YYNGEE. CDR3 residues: CASSARLAGAFDNEQFF. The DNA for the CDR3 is TGTGCCAGCAGCGCCAGACTAGCGGGGGCTTTTGACAATGAGCAGTTCTTC.

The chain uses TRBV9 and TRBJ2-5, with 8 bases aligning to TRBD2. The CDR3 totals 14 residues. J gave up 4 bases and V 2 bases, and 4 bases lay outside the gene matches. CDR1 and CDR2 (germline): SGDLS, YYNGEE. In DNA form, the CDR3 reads TGTGCCAGCAGCGTGTCGGGAGGGCGAGAGACCCAGTACTTC. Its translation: CASSVSGGRETQYF.

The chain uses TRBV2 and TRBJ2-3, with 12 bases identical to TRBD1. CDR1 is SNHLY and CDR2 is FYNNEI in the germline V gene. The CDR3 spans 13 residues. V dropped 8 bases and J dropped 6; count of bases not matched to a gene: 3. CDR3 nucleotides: TGTGCCAGCGGGGGACAGGGGGCGGATACGCAGTATTTT. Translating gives CASGGQGADTQYF. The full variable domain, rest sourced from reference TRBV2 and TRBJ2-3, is EPEVTQTPSHQVTQMGQEVILRCVPISNHLYFYWYRQILGQKVEFLVSFYNNEISEKSEIFDDQFSVERPDGSNFTLKIRSTKLEDSAMYFCASGGQGADTQYFGPGTRLTVL.

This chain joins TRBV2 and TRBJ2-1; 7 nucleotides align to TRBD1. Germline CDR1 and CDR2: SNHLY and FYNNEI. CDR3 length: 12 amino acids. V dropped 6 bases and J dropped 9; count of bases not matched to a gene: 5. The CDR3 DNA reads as TGTGCCAGCAGCCGGGACAGCCTTGAGCAGTTCTTC. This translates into CASSRDSLEQFF.

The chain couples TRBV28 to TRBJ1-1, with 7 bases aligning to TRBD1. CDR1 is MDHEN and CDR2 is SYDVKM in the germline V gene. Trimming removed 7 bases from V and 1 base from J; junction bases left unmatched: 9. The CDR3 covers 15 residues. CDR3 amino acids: CASTKDRFRNTEAFF. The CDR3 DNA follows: TGTGCCAGCACCAAGGACAGGTTTAGGAACACTGAAGCTTTCTTT.

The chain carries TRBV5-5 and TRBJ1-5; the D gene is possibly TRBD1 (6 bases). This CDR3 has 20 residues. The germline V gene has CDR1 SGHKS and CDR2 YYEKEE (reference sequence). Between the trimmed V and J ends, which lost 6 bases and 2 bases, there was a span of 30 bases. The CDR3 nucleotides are TGTGCCAGCAACGAGCACCGGGACAAAGTTTTAGTGACGGGCAATCAGCCCCAGCATTTT. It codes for CASNEHRDKVLVTGNQPQHF.

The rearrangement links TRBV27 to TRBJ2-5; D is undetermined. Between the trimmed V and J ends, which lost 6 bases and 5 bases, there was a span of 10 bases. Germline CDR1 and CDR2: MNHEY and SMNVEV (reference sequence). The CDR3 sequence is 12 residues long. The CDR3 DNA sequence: TGTGCCAGCAGGGGTCCCGGGGAGACCCAGTACTTC. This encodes CASRGPGETQYF.

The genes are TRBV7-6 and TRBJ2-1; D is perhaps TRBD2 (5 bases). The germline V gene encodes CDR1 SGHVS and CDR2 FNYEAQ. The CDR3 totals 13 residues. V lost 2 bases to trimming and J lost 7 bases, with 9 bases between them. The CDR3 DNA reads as TGTGCCAGCAGCTTAACACTAGTGAATGAGCAGTTCTTC. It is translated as CASSLTLVNEQFF.

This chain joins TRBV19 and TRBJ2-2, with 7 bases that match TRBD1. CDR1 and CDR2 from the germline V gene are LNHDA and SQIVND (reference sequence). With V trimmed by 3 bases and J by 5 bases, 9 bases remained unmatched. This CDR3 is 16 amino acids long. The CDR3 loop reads CASSMSDRVATGELFF. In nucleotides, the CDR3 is TGTGCCAGTAGTATGTCTGACAGGGTTGCGACCGGGGAGCTGTTTTTT.

In nucleotides, the CDR3 is TGCGCCAGCAGTGAGTACGGGGAACCATCCTACGAGCAGTACTTC. Translated: CASSEYGEPSYEQYF. The V and J genes are TRBV10-1 and TRBJ2-7; TRBD2 is a possible D gene (5 bases). This CDR3 is 15 amino acids long. Germline CDR1 reads WNHNN; CDR2 reads SYGVQD (reference sequence). The V and J ends lost 1 base and 1 base respectively, with 11 bases between them.

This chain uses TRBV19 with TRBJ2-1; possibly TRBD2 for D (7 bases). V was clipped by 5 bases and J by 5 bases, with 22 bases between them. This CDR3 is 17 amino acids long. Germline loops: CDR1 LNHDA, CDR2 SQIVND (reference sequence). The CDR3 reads CASSSRGAGRSNNEQFF. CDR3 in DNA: TGTGCCAGTAGTTCCCGGGGGGCGGGACGGTCCAACAATGAGCAGTTCTTC.

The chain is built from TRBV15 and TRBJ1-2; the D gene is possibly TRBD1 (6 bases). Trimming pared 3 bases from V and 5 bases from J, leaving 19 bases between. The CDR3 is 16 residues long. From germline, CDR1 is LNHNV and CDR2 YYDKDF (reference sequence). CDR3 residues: CATSRGTQGNIYGYTF. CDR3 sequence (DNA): TGTGCCACCAGCAGGGGTACACAGGGAAATATATATGGCTACACCTTC.

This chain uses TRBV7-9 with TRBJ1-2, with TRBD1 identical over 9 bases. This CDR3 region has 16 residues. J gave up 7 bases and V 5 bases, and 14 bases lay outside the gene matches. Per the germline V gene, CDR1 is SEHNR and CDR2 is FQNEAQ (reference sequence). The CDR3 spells CASSPQSPGQGSGYTF. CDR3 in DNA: TGTGCCAGCAGCCCCCAATCGCCGGGACAGGGTTCTGGCTACACCTTC.

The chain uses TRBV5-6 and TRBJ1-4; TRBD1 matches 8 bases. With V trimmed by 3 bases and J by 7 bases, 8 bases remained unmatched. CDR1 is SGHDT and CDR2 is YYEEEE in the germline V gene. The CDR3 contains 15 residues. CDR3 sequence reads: CASSSQGARLEKLFF. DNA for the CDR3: TGTGCCAGCAGCTCCCAGGGGGCGCGTCTTGAAAAACTGTTTTTT.

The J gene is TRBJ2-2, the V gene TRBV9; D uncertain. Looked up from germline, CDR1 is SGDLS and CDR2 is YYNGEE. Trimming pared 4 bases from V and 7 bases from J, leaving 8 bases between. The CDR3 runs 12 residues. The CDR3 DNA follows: TGTGCCAGCAGCCCCACGAGCGGGGAGCTGTTTTTT. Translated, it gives CASSPTSGELFF.

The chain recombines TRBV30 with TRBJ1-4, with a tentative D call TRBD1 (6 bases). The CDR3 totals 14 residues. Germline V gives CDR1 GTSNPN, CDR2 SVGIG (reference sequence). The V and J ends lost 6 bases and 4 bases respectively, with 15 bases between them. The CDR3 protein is CACITGRVNEKLFF. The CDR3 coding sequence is TGTGCCTGTATAACAGGGAGGGTTAATGAAAAACTGTTTTTT. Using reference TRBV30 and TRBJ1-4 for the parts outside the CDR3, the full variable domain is SQTIHQWPATLVQPVGSPLSLECTVEGTSNPNLYWYRQAAGRGLQLLFYSVGIGQISSEVPQNLSASRPQDRQFILSSKKLLLSDSGFYLCACITGRVNEKLFFGSGTQLSVL.

The CDR3 coding sequence is TGCGCCAGCAGCCAAGGGAGCACTCCGGGGGGCGTGGAGACCCAGTACTTC. Its translation: CASSQGSTPGGVETQYF. V usage is TRBV4-3 and J usage is TRBJ2-5; maybe TRBD2 (7 bases). Deletions cut 1 base from V and 5 bases from J, with 20 bases between. From germline, CDR1 is LGHNA and CDR2 YSLEER. The CDR3 sequence is 17 residues long.

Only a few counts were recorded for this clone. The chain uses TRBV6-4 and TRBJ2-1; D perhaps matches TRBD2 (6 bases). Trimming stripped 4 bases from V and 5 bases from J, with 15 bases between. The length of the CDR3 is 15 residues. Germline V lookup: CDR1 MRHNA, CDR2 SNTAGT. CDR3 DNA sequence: TGTGCCAGCAGTGTCGGGACTGGAGGAGACAATGAGCAGTTCTTC. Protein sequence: CASSVGTGGDNEQFF.

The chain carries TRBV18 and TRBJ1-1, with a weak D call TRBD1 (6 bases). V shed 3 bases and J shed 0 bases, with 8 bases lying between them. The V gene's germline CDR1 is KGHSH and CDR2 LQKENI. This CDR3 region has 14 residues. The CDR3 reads CASSPGTLNTEAFF. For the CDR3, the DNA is TGTGCCAGCTCACCGGGGACACTGAACACTGAAGCTTTCTTT.

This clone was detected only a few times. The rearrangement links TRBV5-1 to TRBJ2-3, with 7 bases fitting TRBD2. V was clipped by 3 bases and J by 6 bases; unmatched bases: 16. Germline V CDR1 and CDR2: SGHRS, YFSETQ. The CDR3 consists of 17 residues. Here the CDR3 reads CASSSLGASGSRDTQYF. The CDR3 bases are TGCGCCAGCAGCTCGCTGGGAGCTAGCGGTAGCAGGGATACGCAGTATTTT. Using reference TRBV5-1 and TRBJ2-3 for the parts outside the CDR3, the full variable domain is KAGVTQTPRYLIKTRGQQVTLSCSPISGHRSVSWYQQTPGQGLQFLFEYFSETQRNKGNFPGRFSGRQFSNSRSEMNVSTLELGDSALYLCASSSLGASGSRDTQYFGPGTRLTVL.

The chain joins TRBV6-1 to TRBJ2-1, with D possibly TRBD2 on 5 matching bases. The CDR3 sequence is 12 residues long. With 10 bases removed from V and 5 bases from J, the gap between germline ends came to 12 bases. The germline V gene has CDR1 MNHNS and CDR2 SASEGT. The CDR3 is CATLGLNNEQFF. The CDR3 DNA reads TGTGCCACCTTAGGACTGAACAATGAGCAGTTCTTC.

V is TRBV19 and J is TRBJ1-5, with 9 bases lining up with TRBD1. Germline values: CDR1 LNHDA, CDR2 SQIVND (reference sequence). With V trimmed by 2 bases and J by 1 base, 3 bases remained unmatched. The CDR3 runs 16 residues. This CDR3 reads CASSIMDRGSNQPQHF. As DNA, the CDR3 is TGTGCCAGTAGTATAATGGACAGGGGCAGCAATCAGCCCCAGCATTTT.

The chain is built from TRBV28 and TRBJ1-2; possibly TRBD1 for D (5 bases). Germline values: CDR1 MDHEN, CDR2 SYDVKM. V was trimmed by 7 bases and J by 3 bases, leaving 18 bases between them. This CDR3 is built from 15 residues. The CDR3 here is CASTLQDQSHYGYTF. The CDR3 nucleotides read TGTGCCAGCACCCTACAGGACCAGTCGCACTATGGCTACACCTTC.

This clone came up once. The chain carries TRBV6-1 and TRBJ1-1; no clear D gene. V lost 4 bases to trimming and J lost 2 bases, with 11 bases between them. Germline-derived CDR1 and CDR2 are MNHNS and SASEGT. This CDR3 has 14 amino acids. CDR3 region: CASSVRQDNTEAFF. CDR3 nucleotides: TGTGCCAGCAGTGTCAGACAAGACAACACTGAAGCTTTCTTT.

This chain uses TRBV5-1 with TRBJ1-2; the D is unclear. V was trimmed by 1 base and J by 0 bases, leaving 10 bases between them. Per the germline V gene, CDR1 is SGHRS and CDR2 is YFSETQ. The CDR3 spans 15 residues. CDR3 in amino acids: CASSLIAETNYGYTF. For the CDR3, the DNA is TGCGCCAGCAGCTTGATAGCGGAAACTAACTATGGCTACACCTTC.

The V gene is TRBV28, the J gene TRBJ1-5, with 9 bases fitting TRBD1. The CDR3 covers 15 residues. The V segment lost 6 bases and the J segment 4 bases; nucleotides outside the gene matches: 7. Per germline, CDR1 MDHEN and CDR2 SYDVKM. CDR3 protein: CASRPGQGLNQPQHF. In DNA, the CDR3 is TGTGCCAGCAGACCGGGACAGGGCCTTAATCAGCCCCAGCATTTT.

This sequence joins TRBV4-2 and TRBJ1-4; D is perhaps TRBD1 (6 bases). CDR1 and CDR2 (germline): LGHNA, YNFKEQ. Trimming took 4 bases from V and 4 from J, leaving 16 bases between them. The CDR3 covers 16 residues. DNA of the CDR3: TGTGCCAGCAGCCCGACGGCGGGGGGCCGTAATGAAAAACTGTTTTTT. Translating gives CASSPTAGGRNEKLFF.